Shown below are 17 T cell receptor beta chains from a single sample sequenced in a study of blood T cell repertoires in COVID-19. Profiled with immunoSEQ multiplex PCR; TCRdb holds only in-frame clones, not every one. Here the sample spans 200,000 to 250,000 clones, roughly 88% being singletons. The specimen sequenced was PBMCs or T cells enriched from blood (not recorded which). The receptor set was obtained from a woman aged 40 to 55 with acute COVID-19.

The chain employs TRBV5-1 and TRBJ2-5; 8 bases fit TRBD1. The CDR3 covers 18 residues. Germline loops: CDR1 SGHRS, CDR2 YFSETQ. The trim removed 1 base at V and 1 base at J, leaving 12 bases unmatched. The CDR3 sequence: CASSLPSGGVGGQETQYF. The CDR3, as DNA: TGCGCCAGCAGCTTGCCATCAGGGGGCGTCGGTGGCCAAGAGACCCAGTACTTC.

The chain uses TRBV7-9 and TRBJ1-2; tentatively, D is TRBD1 (6 bases). CDR1 and CDR2 (germline): SEHNR, FQNEAQ (reference sequence). CDR3 length: 14 amino acids. V was trimmed by 0 bases and J by 8 bases, leaving 13 bases between them. CDR3 protein: CASSLAQAGVGYTF. CDR3 sequence (DNA): TGTGCCAGCAGCTTAGCGCAAGCAGGGGTCGGCTACACCTTC. Combining the CDR3 with reference TRBV7-9 and TRBJ1-2 gives the whole variable domain DTGVSQNPRHKITKRGQNVTFRCDPISEHNRLYWYRQTLGQGPEFLTYFQNEAQLEKSRLLSDRFSAERPKGSFSTLEIQRTEQGDSAMYLCASSLAQAGVGYTFGSGTRLTVV.

This clone showed up just once. V and J are TRBV6-5 and TRBJ2-1, with 9 bases matching TRBD2. The CDR3 has 15 amino acids. The germline CDR1 and CDR2 sequences are MNHEY and SVGAGI. The V gene end was trimmed by 2 bases and the J gene end by 9 bases; junction bases not matched to a gene: 8. CDR3 bases: TGTGCCAGCAGTTACAAATTCGCGGGGGGGGGTGAGCAGTTCTTC. This codes for CASSYKFAGGGEQFF.

The V call is TRBV6-5, the J call TRBJ2-1, with 16 bases identical to TRBD2. V gave up 4 bases and J gave up 9 bases; unmatched junction bases: 6. The CDR3 sequence is 16 residues long. Germline V gene sequence: CDR1 MNHEY, CDR2 SVGAGI. The CDR3 loop reads CASSLGLAGGPTEQFF. In DNA, the CDR3 is TGTGCCAGCAGTTTGGGACTAGCGGGGGGGCCCACTGAGCAGTTCTTC.

The CDR3 nucleotides are TGCGCCAGCAGTAGTGTAGGAGGGGAAGGTACTGAAGCTTTCTTT. It yields the protein CASSSVGGEGTEAFF. The J gene is TRBJ1-1, the V gene TRBV10-1; tentatively, D is TRBD1 (5 bases). The CDR3 covers 15 residues. Trimming shortened V by 5 bases and J by 5 bases, and 18 bases separated the two germline ends. Germline CDR1 reads WNHNN; CDR2 reads SYGVQD (reference sequence).

The CDR3: CASGAGQFGLAGAGVTDTQYF. The CDR3 region has the DNA TGTGCTAGTGGTGCAGGACAGTTCGGACTAGCGGGGGCCGGGGTCACAGATACGCAGTATTTT. The chain employs TRBV12-5 and TRBJ2-3; TRBD2 aligns across 13 bases. The germline gives CDR1 LGHNT, CDR2 FRNRAP. The CDR3 consists of 21 residues. Trimming removed 5 bases from V and 2 bases from J; junction bases left unmatched: 19.

This clone was detected once. The rearrangement links TRBV3-1 (or the pseudogene TRBV3-2) to TRBJ1-5; possible D gene TRBD1, 5 bases. Per the germline V gene, CDR1 is LGHDT and CDR2 is YNNKEL (reference sequence). This CDR3 contains 14 residues. With 1 base removed from V and 6 bases from J, the gap between germline ends came to 10 bases. Here the CDR3 reads CASSQGRVGQPQHF. CDR3 coding DNA: TGTGCCAGCAGCCAAGGCAGGGTTGGTCAGCCCCAGCATTTT.

V is TRBV23-1 and J is TRBJ1-1; the match to TRBD1 covers 7 bases. TRBV23-1 is filed as an ORF, its function uncertain. Trimming took 4 bases from V and 0 from J; bases not matched to a gene: 8. This CDR3 has 16 amino acids. The CDR3 coding sequence is TGCGCCAGCAGTCCTCCGGGGACAGAAATGAACACTGAAGCTTTCTTT. Amino acid sequence: CASSPPGTEMNTEAFF.

The chain is built from TRBV6-6 and TRBJ1-1; TRBD1 agrees at 7 bases. V was clipped by 6 bases and J by 1 base; unmatched bases: 11. There are 16 residues in the CDR3. The germline V gene encodes CDR1 MNHNY and CDR2 SVGAGI (reference sequence). The CDR3 is CASRARQGRGNTEAFF. DNA for the CDR3: TGTGCCAGCAGGGCTAGACAGGGAAGAGGGAACACTGAAGCTTTCTTT.

The chain couples TRBV28 to TRBJ1-2, with 8 bases matching TRBD1. The CDR3 sequence is 13 residues long. CDR1 is MDHEN, CDR2 SYDVKM, per germline. V was pared by 9 bases and J by 1 base, with 4 bases of the junction left unmatched. Here the CDR3 DNA reads TGTGCCAGTTATGACAGGGGTAACTATGGCTACACCTTC. It is translated as CASYDRGNYGYTF.

This clone was seen only a few times. The rearrangement links TRBV6-6 to TRBJ1-5; TRBD1 is a possible D gene (6 bases). Looked up from germline, CDR1 is MNHNY and CDR2 is SVGAGI (reference sequence). V gave up 5 bases and J gave up 7 bases, with 24 bases separating them. The CDR3 is 17 amino acids. The CDR3 bases are TGTGCCAGCAGTCGTTCCAGGGGTGGGTCCTTTGGCCAGCCCCAGCATTTT. Its translation: CASSRSRGGSFGQPQHF.

The rearrangement joins TRBV5-8 to TRBJ2-2; no reliable D call. CDR3 length equals 13 residues. The ends were cut back, 3 bases at V and 7 bases at J, with 10 bases in the middle. CDR1 is SGHTS and CDR2 is YDEGEE in the germline V gene. DNA for the CDR3: TGTGCCAGCAGCTCGTGGGCCTACGGGGAGCTGTTTTTT. Residues: CASSSWAYGELFF.

This chain uses TRBV7-2 with TRBJ2-5, with 10 bases fitting TRBD2. The germline V gene encodes CDR1 SGHTA and CDR2 FQGNSA. The CDR3 totals 16 residues. V gave up 5 bases and J gave up 5 bases; unmatched junction bases: 11. CDR3: CASSPRIAGGRETQYF. DNA for the CDR3: TGTGCCAGCAGCCCCCGAATAGCGGGGGGCCGGGAGACCCAGTACTTC. Supplemented by reference TRBV7-2 and TRBJ2-5, the full variable domain reads GAGVSQSPSNKVTEKGKDVELRCDPISGHTALYWYRQSLGQGLEFLIYFQGNSAPDKSGLPSDRFSAERTGGSVSTLTIQRTQQEDSAVYLCASSPRIAGGRETQYFGPGTRLLVL.

The chain has TRBV5-1 and TRBJ2-3; TRBD2 agrees at 12 bases. Germline V gene sequence: CDR1 SGHRS, CDR2 YFSETQ. The CDR3 loop spans 15 amino acids. V lost 3 bases, J lost 9 bases, and 8 bases stayed unmatched. CDR3 sequence (DNA): TGCGCCAGCAGCTCCCGACTAGCGGGGGAGCAAACGCAGTATTTT. Amino acids: CASSSRLAGEQTQYF.

The chain has TRBV19 and TRBJ1-1, with 10 bases identical to TRBD1. Trimming at V came to 0 bases and at J to 4 bases, leaving 8 bases not matched to a gene. Germline assignment: CDR1 LNHDA and CDR2 SQIVND (reference sequence). This CDR3 has 17 amino acids. DNA of the CDR3: TGTGCCAGTAGTATAGATTACGACAGGGGGCTGGTCACTGAAGCTTTCTTT. It translates to CASSIDYDRGLVTEAFF.

The rearrangement joins TRBV3-1 (or the pseudogene TRBV3-2) to TRBJ1-2; D not resolved. This CDR3 is built from 14 residues. Trimming shortened V by 4 bases and J by 8 bases, and 17 bases separated the two germline ends. The V gene's germline CDR1 is LGHDT and CDR2 YNNKEL (reference sequence). CDR3 DNA sequence: TGTGCCAGCAGCCCCCGAAGCGGGCTAGGGGGCTACACCTTC. Protein sequence: CASSPRSGLGGYTF.

This clone was picked up one time. J is TRBJ1-2 and V is TRBV9; D remains unclear. CDR3 length: 15 amino acids. V dropped 0 bases and J dropped 7 bases, with 16 bases sitting between them. Germline CDR1 is SGDLS and CDR2 is YYNGEE. CDR3 in amino acids: CASSVGRGLGGGYTF. The CDR3 bases are TGTGCCAGCAGCGTAGGGAGAGGGTTGGGTGGTGGCTACACCTTC.